These 3 T cell receptor beta chains originate from one sample sequenced in a study of cytomegalovirus exposure and HLA in healthy donors. PCR involved 60 Vbeta and 13 Jbeta primers. The repertoire was sequenced with immunoSEQ multiplex PCR; TCRdb's copy has only in-frame clones and lacks some. The sample includes about 190,000 clones, 60% to 85% of them seen just once. The sequencing input was PBMCs. The source is a woman aged 18-29 years in good health and CMV-seronegative.

Only one count was recorded for this clone. The gene calls are TRBV6-1 and TRBJ1-4; unclear D gene. The germline CDR1 and CDR2 sequences are MNHNS and SASEGT. The CDR3 contains 15 residues. Deletions cut 8 bases from V and 3 bases from J, with 16 bases between. CDR3 DNA sequence: TGTGCCAGCCAAAGGGAGGGTTCGGCTAATGAAAAACTGTTTTTT. Translated: CASQREGSANEKLFF.

This clone has more than one count but fewer than ten. CDR3 nucleotide sequence: TGTGCCAGCAGCTTGAGACAGGGCGAGACCCAGTACTTC. Protein sequence: CASSLRQGETQYF. The V and J genes are TRBV5-4 and TRBJ2-5; 7 positions match TRBD1. The germline gives CDR1 SGHNT, CDR2 YYREEE (reference sequence). CDR3 length: 13 residues. The trim removed 1 base at V and 5 bases at J, leaving 2 bases unmatched. The variable domain in full, completed from reference TRBV5-4 and TRBJ2-5, reads ETGVTQSPTHLIKTRGQQVTLRCSSQSGHNTVSWYQQALGQGPQFIFQYYREEENGRGNFPPRFSGLQFPNYSSELNVNALELDDSALYLCASSLRQGETQYFGPGTRLLVL.

This chain connects TRBV5-4 to TRBJ1-1; the D gene is possibly TRBD1 (5 bases). This CDR3 comprises 16 residues. V was clipped by 0 bases and J by 0 bases, with 12 bases between them. CDR1 is SGHNT and CDR2 is YYREEE in the germline V gene (reference sequence). CDR3 region: CASSLVVGRLNTEAFF. CDR3 nucleotides: TGTGCCAGCAGCTTGGTGGTGGGGCGGTTGAACACTGAAGCTTTCTTT. Combining the CDR3 with reference TRBV5-4 and TRBJ1-1 gives the whole variable domain ETGVTQSPTHLIKTRGQQVTLRCSSQSGHNTVSWYQQALGQGPQFIFQYYREEENGRGNFPPRFSGLQFPNYSSELNVNALELDDSALYLCASSLVVGRLNTEAFFGQGTRLTVV.